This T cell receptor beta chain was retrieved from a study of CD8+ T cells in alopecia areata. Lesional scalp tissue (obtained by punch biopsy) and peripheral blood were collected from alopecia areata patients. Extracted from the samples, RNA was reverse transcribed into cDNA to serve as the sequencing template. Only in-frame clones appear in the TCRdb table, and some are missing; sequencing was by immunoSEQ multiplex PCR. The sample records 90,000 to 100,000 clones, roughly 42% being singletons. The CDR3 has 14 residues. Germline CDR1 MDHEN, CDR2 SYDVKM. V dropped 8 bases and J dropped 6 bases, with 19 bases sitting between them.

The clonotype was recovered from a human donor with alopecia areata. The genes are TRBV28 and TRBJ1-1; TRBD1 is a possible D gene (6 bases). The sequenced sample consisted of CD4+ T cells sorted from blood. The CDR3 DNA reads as TGTGCCAGCGAACTCTCCAGGGGAGGCGCTGAAGCTTTCTTT. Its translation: CASELSRGGAEAFF. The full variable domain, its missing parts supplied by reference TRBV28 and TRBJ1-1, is DVKVTQSSRYLVKRTGEKVFLECVQDMDHENMFWYRQDPGLGLRLIYFSYDVKMKEKGDIPEGYSVSREKKERFSLILESASTNQTSMYLCASELSRGGAEAFFGQGTRLTVV.